This T cell receptor beta chain comes out of a study of cytomegalovirus exposure and HLA in healthy donors. Whole-study results and caveats: Data from an earlier analysis indicated that most TCR beta V segments were productive either about 87% or about 30% of the time.

As to this clone: The antigen is unknown.

V was cut by 0 bases and J by 2 bases, with 9 bases left in between. This CDR3 comprises 15 residues. Per germline, CDR1 SGDLS and CDR2 YYNGEE. The PCR employed 60 Vbeta primers together with 13 Jbeta primers. Measured with immunoSEQ multiplex PCR; TCRdb has only the in-frame clones, and not every one. The data show fewer than 250,000 clones, roughly 75% seen once. This TCR was recovered from a young man in good health and CMV-seropositive. Sequencing used PBMCs. The J gene is TRBJ1-3, the V gene TRBV9; the D gene is possibly TRBD1 (5 bases). The CDR3 protein is CASSVGQGPGNTIYF. The CDR3 DNA reads as TGTGCCAGCAGCGTAGGGCAGGGCCCTGGAAACACCATATATTTT.